Following are 14 T cell receptor beta chains from one sample sequenced in a study of identical twins. TCRdb passed the 5' RACE reads through MiXCR, listing each CDR3 protein once. Counted here are about 530,000 distinct CDR3 sequences, 20% to 25% occurring once; the ten biggest clones make up more than 0.4%. The same specimen was also included in a second study, on yellow fever vaccine responses in identical twins.

The sequenced sample consisted of CD4+ T cells sorted from blood. The origin of the receptors is a young woman in good health.

The CDR3 reads CASSFQGHTYNEQFF. In DNA, the CDR3 is TGTGCCAGCAGTTTCCAGGGCCACACATACAATGAGCAGTTCTTC. V and J are TRBV28 and TRBJ2-1; possibly TRBD1 for D (5 bases). Germline lookup yields CDR1 MDHEN and CDR2 SYDVKM. The CDR3 totals 15 residues. The V end lost 3 bases, the J end lost 4 bases, and 13 bases lay between the germline ends.

The J gene is TRBJ2-1, the V gene TRBV29-1; D is unclear. The CDR3 length is 12 residues. Trimming took 0 bases from V and 6 from J, leaving 6 bases between them. Germline V gives CDR1 SQVTM, CDR2 ANQGSEA. The CDR3 is CSVEEEINEQFF. In DNA, the CDR3 is TGCAGCGTTGAAGAGGAAATCAATGAGCAGTTCTTC.

This clonotype came up many times. The rearrangement uses TRBV15 and TRBJ1-1; no reliable D call. V was trimmed by 0 bases and J by 0 bases, leaving 11 bases between them. This CDR3 is 16 amino acids long. Germline lookup yields CDR1 LNHNV and CDR2 YYDKDF (reference sequence). CDR3 sequence: CATSRDEAGMNTEAFF. The CDR3 DNA is TGTGCCACCAGCAGAGATGAAGCGGGAATGAACACTGAAGCTTTCTTT. The full variable domain, rest sourced from reference TRBV15 and TRBJ1-1, is DAMVIQNPRYQVTQFGKPVTLSCSQTLNHNVMYWYQQKSSQAPKLLFHYYDKDFNNEADTPDNFQSRRPNTSFCFLDIRSPGLGDTAMYLCATSRDEAGMNTEAFFGQGTRLTVV.

This clonotype was counted a few times. The rearrangement joins TRBV24-1 to TRBJ2-1; D gene unclear. V was trimmed by 1 base and J by 0 bases, leaving 21 bases between them. Germline CDR1 reads KGHDR; CDR2 reads SFDVKD. The CDR3 spans 20 residues. CDR3 in DNA: TGTGCCACCAGTGATTTAGGGTTCACCTATAGCTTCAGCTCCTACAATGAGCAGTTCTTC. As protein: CATSDLGFTYSFSSYNEQFF.

This clonotype was counted only a few times. This chain joins TRBV6-5 and TRBJ2-2, with 9 bases that match TRBD1. The CDR3 contains 17 residues. V shed 0 bases, J shed 4 bases, and the junction held 6 bases outside the gene matches. Germline assignment: CDR1 MNHEY and CDR2 SVGAGI. DNA of the CDR3: TGTGCCAGCAGTTACTCTGCGGGACAGGGTGCCACCGGGGAGCTGTTTTTT. It specifies CASSYSAGQGATGELFF.

In its sample, this clonotype was seen many times. At one boundary the junction diverges from the germline segment, which might be a read error. This chain uses TRBV20-1 with TRBJ1-3, with unresolved D. From germline, CDR1 is DFQATT and CDR2 SNEGSKA (reference sequence). The CDR3 has 15 amino acids. The CDR3 here is CRANCGPYSGNTIYF. In DNA, the CDR3 is TGCAGAGCTAATTGTGGCCCTTACTCTGGAAACACCATATATTTT.

The J gene is TRBJ1-2, the V gene TRBV29-1; D is unresolved. Germline values: CDR1 SQVTM, CDR2 ANQGSEA. The V and J ends lost 8 bases and 5 bases respectively, with 15 bases between them. The CDR3 runs to 12 residues. Written as DNA, the CDR3 is TGCAGCACCCGGGAGGCACTTTATGGCTACACCTTC. Translating gives CSTREALYGYTF. The whole variable domain, filled in from reference TRBV29-1 and TRBJ1-2, reads SAVISQKPSRDICQRGTSLTIQCQVDSQVTMMFWYRQQPGQSLTLIATANQGSEATYESGFVIDKFPISRPNLTFSTLTVSNMSPEDSSIYLCSTREALYGYTFGSGTRLTVV.

The chain has TRBV10-2 and TRBJ2-7, with D unresolved. CDR1 is WSHSY, CDR2 SAAADI, per germline. CDR3 size: 16 residues. Trimming removed 1 base at V and 4 bases at J, with 17 bases between. The CDR3 reads CASSEYLAGGPYEQYF. The CDR3 nucleotides are TGCGCCAGCAGTGAGTATCTGGCAGGTGGGCCTTACGAGCAGTACTTC.

V usage is TRBV14 and J usage is TRBJ2-7; D uncertain. The CDR3 totals 14 residues. V was pared by 7 bases and J by 1 base, with 14 bases between. The V gene's germline CDR1 is SGHDN and CDR2 FVKESK. The CDR3 loop reads CASNRNGPSYEQYF. In DNA, the CDR3 is TGTGCCAGCAATCGCAACGGGCCGTCCTACGAGCAGTACTTC.

This clonotype was seen a few times. This chain connects TRBV10-2 to TRBJ2-7; tentatively, D is TRBD1 (5 bases). V lost 1 base and J 0 bases, leaving 16 bases between the germline ends. The CDR3 sequence is 17 residues long. Germline V gene sequence: CDR1 WSHSY, CDR2 SAAADI. The DNA for the CDR3 is TGCGCCAGCAGTGAGTTGATGGGCAGGGCAAGCTCCTACGAGCAGTACTTC. It is translated as CASSELMGRASSYEQYF.

The gene calls are TRBV6-1 and TRBJ1-1, with 7 positions matching TRBD1. The length of the CDR3 is 14 residues. Germline V lookup: CDR1 MNHNS, CDR2 SASEGT. V lost 6 bases to trimming and J lost 5 bases; unmatched junction nucleotides: 9. CDR3 nucleotides: TGTGCCAGCAGCTTTACAGGGGTTAGTACTGAAGCTTTCTTT. Translating it yields CASSFTGVSTEAFF.

This clonotype came up a few times. CDR3 residues: CAISELAGGGTDTQYF. The CDR3 DNA is TGTGCCATCAGTGAGCTAGCGGGAGGGGGAACAGATACGCAGTATTTT. The chain links TRBV10-3 to TRBJ2-3; TRBD2 agrees at 12 bases. The germline V gene has CDR1 ENHRY and CDR2 SYGVKD. This CDR3 is 16 amino acids long. The junction had 3 bases not matched to a gene; V was cut back by 2 bases and J by 3 bases.

The chain is built from TRBV4-1 and TRBJ2-2; 12 positions agree with TRBD2. CDR3 size: 19 residues. V lost 3 bases and J lost 2; bases outside the gene matches: 10. CDR1 MGHRA and CDR2 YSYEKL come from the germline V gene. The CDR3 here is CASSHRTSGTSRNTGELFF. The CDR3 nucleotides are TGCGCCAGCAGCCACCGGACTAGCGGGACGAGCCGAAACACCGGGGAGCTGTTTTTT.

This clonotype showed up just a few times. V is TRBV21-1 and J is TRBJ2-5. TRBV21-1 is assigned pseudogene status. The CDR3 has 13 amino acids. The CDR3 spells CASSNRDQGTQYF. The CDR3 DNA is TGTGCCAGCAGCAACCGGGACCAAGGGACCCAGTACTTC.